A single T cell receptor beta chain is shown here with its context. What this receptor recognizes is not known. Within one base of it there is no much larger clone, and no base qualities were kept. These data come from a study of blood T cell repertoires in COVID-19 (dated by TCRdb to 2018 to 2020). Some background on the complete study: Samples from collaborators originated in the United States, Italy and Spain and spanned both the acute and convalescent phases of COVID-19. The prospective study material was composed of cDNA or gDNA derived from T cells, B-cell-depleted T cells, or PBMCs. Subjects who had been exposed to COVID-19, were actively infected with it, or had recovered from it provided the deeply sampled blood TCRbeta repertoires that made up the dataset. A freely available public database, intended as a resource for researchers studying the immune response to SARS-CoV-2, is where the repertoires were released. Samples came from the ongoing ImmuneRACE study (first 160 participants) plus 1,254 subjects from 6 global collaborators. The sample metadata nearly always contained a de-identified subject ID, COVID-19 status, age in years and sex. HLA class I and class II types, where available, came from metadata supplied by the sample provider rather than from assay-based typing. The study at large found these results: The quantity of clinical and demographic metadata differed by source and by participant and was supplied without curation.

TCRbeta CDR3 regions were amplified from genomic DNA by means of the immunoSEQ Assay, a bias-controlled multiplex PCR. On the authors' methods: The number of nucleated cells in each sample was estimated from the amplification of reference gene primers within the assay. To quantify the absolute abundance of each unique TCRbeta CDR3 rearrangement, sequence reads were collapsed and filtered. For each sample, productive Simpson clonality was calculated as the square root of Simpson's diversity index over productive rearrangements. The table was pulled from immuneACCESS by TCRdb, which kept in-frame rearrangements only. Such tables lose some clones; where checked, under half of the loss comes from unresolved V genes, and the rest has no known cause. The V and J calls and clone size come from that table; D and trimming were worked out from the DNA. This sample holds just under 100,000 clones; more than 70% were observed only once. The ten largest clonotypes hold 10% to 15% of the sample.

Whole blood was collected in K2EDTA tubes by collaborating institutions according to the institutions' own protocols. For TCRbeta analysis, collaborators shipped samples as frozen whole blood, isolated PBMCs, or DNA extracted from either of those sample types. This clonotype was sampled from a woman aged 60-75 years in a cohort sampled during active or convalescent COVID-19. The sample consisted of peripheral blood.

This receptor has the CDR3 CASSETGGLGGYTF. The sequence in DNA is TGTGCCAGCAGTGAGACAGGGGGGCTCGGTGGCTACACCTTC. The rearrangement combines TRBV6-4 with TRBJ1-2; TRBD1 fits 9 bases in the junction. From a lookup of the germline V gene, CDR1 and CDR2 are MRHNA and SNTAGT. Spanning cysteine to phenylalanine, the CDR3 consists of 14 amino acids. Solely the CDR3 DNA is kept, with 42 bases framed from the first base. V ends up 3 bases short and J 7 bases short, with an unmatched junction base count of 6.